This T cell receptor beta chain was identified during a study of T cell changes during pregnancy in multiple sclerosis. The CDR3 covers 12 residues. V shed 6 bases and J 8 bases; nucleotides not matched to a gene: 5. Per the germline V gene, CDR1 is ENHRY and CDR2 is SYGVKD. Assay: immunoSEQ multiplex PCR; the TCRdb copy retains only in-frame clones and omits some. The sample gives around 96,000 clones, over 85% of which show up once; about 1.7% is in the top ten. This receptor was obtained from a female donor in good health, enrolled as a control in a pregnancy study. The J gene is TRBJ1-2, the V gene TRBV10-3; 8 bases are shared with TRBD1. Sequenced material: peripheral blood, taken after pregnancy. The CDR3 DNA reads TGTGCCATCAGCGACAGGGGAGGAGGCTACACCTTC. It encodes CAISDRGGGYTF.